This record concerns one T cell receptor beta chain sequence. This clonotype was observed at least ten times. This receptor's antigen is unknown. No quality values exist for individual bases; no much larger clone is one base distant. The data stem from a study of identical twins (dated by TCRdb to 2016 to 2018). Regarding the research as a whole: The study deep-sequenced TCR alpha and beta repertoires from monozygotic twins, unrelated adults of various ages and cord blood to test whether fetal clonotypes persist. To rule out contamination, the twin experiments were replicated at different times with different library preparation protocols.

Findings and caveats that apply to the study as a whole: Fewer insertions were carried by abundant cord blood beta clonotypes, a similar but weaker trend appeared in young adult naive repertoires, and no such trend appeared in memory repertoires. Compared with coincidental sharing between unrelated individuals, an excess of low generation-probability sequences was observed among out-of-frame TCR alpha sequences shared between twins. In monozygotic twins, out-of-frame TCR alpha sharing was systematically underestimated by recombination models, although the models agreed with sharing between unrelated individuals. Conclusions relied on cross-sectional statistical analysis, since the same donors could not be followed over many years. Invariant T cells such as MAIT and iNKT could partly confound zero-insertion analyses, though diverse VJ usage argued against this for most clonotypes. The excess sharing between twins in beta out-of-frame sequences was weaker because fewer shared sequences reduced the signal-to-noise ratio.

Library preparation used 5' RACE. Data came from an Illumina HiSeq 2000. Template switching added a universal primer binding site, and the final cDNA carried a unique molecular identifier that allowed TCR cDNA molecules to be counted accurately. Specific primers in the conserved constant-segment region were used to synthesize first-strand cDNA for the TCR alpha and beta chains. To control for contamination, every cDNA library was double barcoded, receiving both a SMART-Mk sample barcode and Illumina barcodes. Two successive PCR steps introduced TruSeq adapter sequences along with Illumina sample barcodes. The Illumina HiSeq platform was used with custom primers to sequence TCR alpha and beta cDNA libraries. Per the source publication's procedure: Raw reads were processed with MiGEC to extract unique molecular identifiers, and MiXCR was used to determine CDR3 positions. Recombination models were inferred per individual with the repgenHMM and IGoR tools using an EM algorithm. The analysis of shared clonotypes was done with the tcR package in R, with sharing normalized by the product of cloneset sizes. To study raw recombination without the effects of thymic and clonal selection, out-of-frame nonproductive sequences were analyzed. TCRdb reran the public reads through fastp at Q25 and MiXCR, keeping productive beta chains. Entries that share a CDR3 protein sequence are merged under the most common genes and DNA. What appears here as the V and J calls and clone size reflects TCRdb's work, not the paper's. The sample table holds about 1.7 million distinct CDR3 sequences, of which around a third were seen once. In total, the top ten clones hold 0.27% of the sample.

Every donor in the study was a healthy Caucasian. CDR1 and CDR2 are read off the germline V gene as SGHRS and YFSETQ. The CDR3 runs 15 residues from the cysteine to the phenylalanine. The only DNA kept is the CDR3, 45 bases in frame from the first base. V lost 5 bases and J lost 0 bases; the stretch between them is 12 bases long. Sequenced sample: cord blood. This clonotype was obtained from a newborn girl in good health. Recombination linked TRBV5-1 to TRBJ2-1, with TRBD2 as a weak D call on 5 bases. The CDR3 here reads CASRGADSSYNEQFF. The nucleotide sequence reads TGCGCCAGCAGAGGAGCGGATAGCTCCTACAATGAGCAGTTCTTC. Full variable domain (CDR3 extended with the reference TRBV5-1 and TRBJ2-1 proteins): KAGVTQTPRYLIKTRGQQVTLSCSPISGHRSVSWYQQTPGQGLQFLFEYFSETQRNKGNFPGRFSGRQFSNSRSEMNVSTLELGDSALYLCASRGADSSYNEQFFGPGTRLTVL.